Listed below are T cell receptor beta chains from one sample, sequenced in a study of T cells in Graves' hyperthyroidism and ophthalmopathy. TCRdb called the multiplex PCR reads again in MiXCR, with one record for every CDR3 protein. The table includes a few hundred thousand distinct CDR3 sequences, 46% detected once. Sequenced sample: peripheral blood or thyroid tissue (not recorded which). These receptors came from a woman in her late teens or twenties with Graves' hyperthyroidism. Both conserved end residues are part of each CDR3. A D gene is named only where the DNA matches it firmly. Expanded clones get a size class; other rows say once, few or many, or leave the size out.

J	size	V	D	DNA	CDR3
TRBJ1-1	NA	TRBV6-1	TRBD1	TGTGCCAGCAGTCCCCAGGACAGGGGGTTGACTGAAGCTTTCTTT	CASSPQDRGLTEAFF
TRBJ1-5	many	TRBV10-2	TRBD1	TGCGCCAGCAGTGGACAGGGGTGGCAGCCCCAGCATTTT	CASSGQGWQPQHF
TRBJ1-2	once	TRBV20-1	NA	TGCAGTGCTAGATCCGGGACTATCGACTACACCTTC	CSARSGTIDYTF
TRBJ2-7	many	TRBV20-1	TRBD2	TGCAGTGCTAGGGTCCTAGCGGGAGGGCCGGTACACGAGCAGTACTTC	CSARVLAGGPVHEQYF
TRBJ1-2	NA	TRBV15	NA	TGTGCCACCAGCAGTGAATTAGGGGGTGGTGGCTACACCTTC	CATSSELGGGGYTF
TRBJ1-2	NA	TRBV2	NA	TGTGCCAGCAGCTCTATGGGTTACACCTTC	CASSSMGYTF
TRBJ2-1	few	TRBV7-9	TRBD2	TGTGCCAGCAGCCCACCGGGACTAGCGGGATTTGGAGAGCAGTTCTTC	CASSPPGLAGFGEQFF
TRBJ2-5	NA	TRBV14	NA	TGTGCCAGCAGCCAAAATGAAGGAGAGACCCAGTACTTC	CASSQNEGETQYF
TRBJ1-2	many	TRBV2	NA	TGTGCCAGCAGTGTATACACGACCCGGGGGAGTACCTTC	CASSVYTTRGSTF
TRBJ1-6	NA	TRBV5-1	NA	TGCGCCAGCACCCGGAGGGGGAATAATTCACCCCTCCACTTT	CASTRRGNNSPLHF
TRBJ1-2	many	TRBV7-9	NA	TGTGCCAGCAGCTCCCGGGACGACTACTATGGCTACACCTTC	CASSSRDDYYGYTF
TRBJ1-2	few	TRBV27	NA	TGTGCCAGCAGTTTAAAGAGCACAGCGCTCTATGGCTACACCTTC	CASSLKSTALYGYTF
TRBJ2-7	many	TRBV11-3	NA	TGTGCCAGCAGCTTAGGCCGGGTCGAGCAGTACTTC	CASSLGRVEQYF
TRBJ2-7	NA	TRBV25-1	NA	TGTGCCAGCAGCTTGAGAGGAGGGGAAGGGCAGTACTTC	CASSLRGGEGQYF
TRBJ2-1	few	TRBV10-3	TRBD2	TGTGCCATCAAGGGTCTAGCGGGAGGGAATGAGCAGTTCTTC	CAIKGLAGGNEQFF
TRBJ1-4	NA	TRBV30	NA	TGTGCCTGGAGTCGGCAGCTTAATGAAAAACTGTTTTTT	CAWSRQLNEKLFF
TRBJ1-3	many	TRBV10-3	TRBD1	TGTGCCTCTACGGGACAGGGATTAGTGTCGATTCCTGGAAACACCATATATTTT	CASTGQGLVSIPGNTIYF
TRBJ2-6	NA	TRBV12-3/TRBV12-4	NA	TGTGCCAGCAGTTTATATATAACTGGGGCCAACGTCCTGACTTTC	CASSLYITGANVLTF
TRBJ2-7	NA	TRBV2	TRBD2	TGTGCCAGCAGTTTAACGGGGGGTGACCCGTACGAGCAGTACTTC	CASSLTGGDPYEQYF
TRBJ2-7	NA	TRBV6-2/TRBV6-3	NA	TGTGCCAGCAGTTACGTTGGGCAGGGAGGCTACGAGCAGTACTTC	CASSYVGQGGYEQYF
TRBJ2-6	NA	TRBV15	NA	TGTGCCACCAGCAGCCTGACTTTC	CATSSLTF
TRBJ1-5	NA	TRBV29-1	NA	TGCAGCGTCCCACACGGTCGTAGCAATCAGCCCCAGCATTTT	CSVPHGRSNQPQHF
TRBJ2-7	NA	TRBV24-1	TRBD2	TGTGCCACCAGTGAGTTGGCTAGCGGGAGCGAGCAGTACTTC	CATSELASGSEQYF
TRBJ1-4	NA	TRBV28	NA	TGTGCCAGCAGTTTTGGAGGAAAGGGGCTAAATGAAAAACTGTTTTTT	CASSFGGKGLNEKLFF
TRBJ2-7	few	TRBV5-1	TRBD1	TGCGCCAGCCGTAGGGACAGGGACTACTACGAGCAGTACTTC	CASRRDRDYYEQYF